This TCR beta chain stems from a study of blood T cell repertoires in COVID-19. Across the study: PBMCs, B-cell-depleted T cells, or T cells provided the cDNA or gDNA that made up the material.

In germline, CDR1 is LNHDA, CDR2 SQIVND (reference sequence). V lost 4 bases and J lost 3, with 9 bases in between. The CDR3 loop spans 13 amino acids. In the authors' workflow: Estimated nucleated cell counts came from reference gene primer amplification. The data were produced by immunoSEQ multiplex PCR, yet TCRdb's version contains in-frame clones alone and is incomplete. V, J and clone size were drawn from that table, and D and trimming were deduced from the DNA. The sample consists of 55,000 to 60,000 clones, about 84% of them appearing once. Sequencing input: peripheral blood. This receptor was obtained from a man aged 35 to 55 with active COVID-19. J is TRBJ1-1 and V is TRBV19; perhaps TRBD1 as D (5 bases). CDR3 DNA: TGTGCCAGTAGTAAGGCGGGGGACACTGAAGCTTTCTTT. Protein sequence: CASSKAGDTEAFF.